Listed here are 20 T cell receptor beta chains from one sample, sequenced in a study of beta chain features in type 1 diabetes. The study reverse transcribed the entire isolated RNA, so it sequenced expressed TCRB transcripts. Using immunoSEQ multiplex PCR, the repertoire was profiled, and TCRdb retains in-frame clones only, with some absent. The table lists about 320,000 clones, 11% to 15% of them singletons. Sequencing was carried out using central memory CD4+ T cells from blood. These receptors originate from a man aged 25 to 40 in good health.

This clone appeared a single time. The V gene is TRBV7-9, the J gene TRBJ1-3; 7 positions agree with TRBD1. V lost 1 base and J lost 0; bases outside the gene matches: 0. The germline V gene has CDR1 SEHNR and CDR2 FQNEAQ (reference sequence). The CDR3 is 15 residues long. CDR3 nucleotide sequence: TGTGCCAGCAGCTTAGACAGGGGCTCTGGAAACACCATATATTTT. Translation gives CASSLDRGSGNTIYF.

This clone came up a few times. The chain couples TRBV4-2 to TRBJ2-6; TRBD2 might be the D (6 bases). The CDR3 spans 15 residues. V lost 4 bases, J lost 0 bases, and 7 bases lay in between. CDR1 is LGHNA and CDR2 is YNFKEQ in the germline V gene. CDR3 loop: CASSPRDSGANVLTF. The CDR3 region has the DNA TGTGCCAGCAGCCCGCGGGACTCTGGGGCCAACGTCCTGACTTTC.

This clone was detected only a few times. This chain connects TRBV2 to TRBJ2-2; 10 bases align to TRBD2. Germline V gene lookup returns CDR1 SNHLY and CDR2 FYNNEI. The CDR3 length is 16 residues. The V and J ends lost 4 bases and 5 bases, in that order; junction bases with no gene match: 7. The DNA for the CDR3 is TGTGCCAGCAGTGTCCTAGCGGGGGCAAGGACCGGGGAGCTGTTTTTT. Its protein is CASSVLAGARTGELFF.

V usage is TRBV7-8 and J usage is TRBJ2-4; D not certain. The germline V and J ends were trimmed by 0 bases and 10 bases, with 10 bases remaining between them. Per the germline V gene, CDR1 is SGHVS and CDR2 is FQNEAQ. The CDR3 has 13 residues. The CDR3 protein is CASSLALRDIQYF. The DNA for the CDR3 is TGTGCCAGCAGCTTAGCGCTCCGCGATATTCAGTACTTC.

The chain employs TRBV2 and TRBJ1-1, with TRBD1 as a possible D gene (5 bases). Germline CDR1 is SNHLY and CDR2 is FYNNEI. CDR3 length equals 13 residues. With 6 bases removed from V and 3 bases from J, the gap between germline ends came to 11 bases. Written as DNA, the CDR3 is TGTGCCAGCAGAGGACACCGGGACACTGAAGCTTTCTTT. Its translation: CASRGHRDTEAFF. Supplemented by reference TRBV2 and TRBJ1-1, the full variable domain reads EPEVTQTPSHQVTQMGQEVILRCVPISNHLYFYWYRQILGQKVEFLVSFYNNEISEKSEIFDDQFSVERPDGSNFTLKIRSTKLEDSAMYFCASRGHRDTEAFFGQGTRLTVV.

V gene TRBV19 combines with J gene TRBJ1-2, with D maybe TRBD1 (6 bases). Germline V gene data show CDR1 as LNHDA and CDR2 as SQIVND (reference sequence). CDR3 length: 14 amino acids. Trimming shortened V by 11 bases and J by 0 bases, and 16 bases separated the two germline ends. The CDR3 region has the DNA TGTGCCTCGAGGGGGGCTTTTGCTAACTATGGCTACACCTTC. This encodes CASRGAFANYGYTF.

This clone has a handful of counts. V is TRBV5-1 and J is TRBJ1-1; 7 nucleotides line up with TRBD1. The CDR3 spans 15 residues. Per the germline V gene, CDR1 is SGHRS and CDR2 is YFSETQ. V dropped 3 bases and J dropped 4; count of bases not matched to a gene: 9. The CDR3 DNA is TGCGCCAGCAGCTCACTGGCTCAGGGGGTCACTGAAGCTTTCTTT. Protein sequence: CASSSLAQGVTEAFF.

The V call is TRBV4-1, the J call TRBJ1-2, with 10 bases identical to TRBD1. V lost 3 bases and J lost 8; bases outside the gene matches: 9. Germline V gene lookup returns CDR1 MGHRA and CDR2 YSYEKL. The CDR3 is 15 amino acids. The CDR3 region is CASSHSGTGVEGYTF. CDR3 DNA sequence: TGCGCCAGCAGCCACAGTGGGACAGGGGTCGAGGGCTACACCTTC.

V usage is TRBV7-2 and J usage is TRBJ2-2; TRBD2 might be the D (6 bases). The CDR3 has 16 residues. Germline values: CDR1 SGHTA, CDR2 FQGNSA. V lost 1 base and J lost 1, with 10 bases in between. The CDR3 spells CASSLVSGWNTGELFF. The CDR3 region has the DNA TGTGCCAGCAGCTTAGTGAGCGGGTGGAACACCGGGGAGCTGTTTTTT.

A few counts support this clone. The sample contains more than one DNA sequence encoding this CDR3. The genes are TRBV7-2 and TRBJ2-6; D ambiguous. The V and J ends lost 5 bases and 1 base respectively, with 9 bases between them. CDR1 and CDR2 (germline): SGHTA, FQGNSA. The CDR3 is 15 amino acids. The CDR3 nucleotides read TGTGCCAGCAGCCGCCTAGGTTCTGGGGCCAACGTCCTGACTTTC. Translated, it gives CASSRLGSGANVLTF. Full variable domain (rest looked up from reference TRBV7-2 and TRBJ2-6): GAGVSQSPSNKVTEKGKDVELRCDPISGHTALYWYRQSLGQGLEFLIYFQGNSAPDKSGLPSDRFSAERTGGSVSTLTIQRTQQEDSAVYLCASSRLGSGANVLTFGAGSRLTVL.

The CDR3 DNA sequence: TGCGCCAGCAGCTTGGGTGGACAGGCTCCGGGAGGCTACACCTTC. It codes for CASSLGGQAPGGYTF. The gene calls are TRBV5-1 and TRBJ1-2, with 7 nucleotides matching TRBD1. Trimming at V came to 0 bases and at J to 8 bases, leaving 10 bases not matched to a gene. Germline V gene data show CDR1 as SGHRS and CDR2 as YFSETQ. This CDR3 comprises 15 residues.

This clone was detected a few times. The chain has TRBV9 and TRBJ2-3; D is possibly TRBD1 or TRBD2 (5 bases each). V shed 2 bases and J shed 4 bases, with 14 bases lying between them. Germline V lookup: CDR1 SGDLS, CDR2 YYNGEE. This CDR3 comprises 15 residues. DNA of the CDR3: TGTGCCAGCAGCGTCGGACAACGAGGGGCAGATACGCAGTATTTT. Its translation is CASSVGQRGADTQYF.

The chain uses TRBV7-2 and TRBJ2-3; D is uncertain. The CDR3 extends over 13 amino acids. Deletions cut 4 bases from V and 6 bases from J, with 11 bases between. CDR1 and CDR2 from the germline V gene are SGHTA and FQGNSA. Here the CDR3 reads CASSSHSSDTQYF. The DNA of the CDR3 is TGTGCCAGCAGCTCACACTCAAGCGATACGCAGTATTTT.

About this clone itself: This may arise from a read error, as a much more abundant clone is one base away. In DNA, the CDR3 is TGTGCCATCGGCCGACAGCCGAGCACTGAAGCTTTCTTT. Translation gives CAIGRQPSTEAFF. The chain is built from TRBV10-3 and TRBJ1-1; perhaps TRBD1 as D (5 bases). Germline V gene lookup returns CDR1 ENHRY and CDR2 SYGVKD. This CDR3 has 13 amino acids. Trimming took off 8 bases at V and 4 bases at J, with 14 bases between the two ends.

The gene calls are TRBV9 and TRBJ2-6; D is ambiguous. The length of the CDR3 is 13 residues. Germline loops: CDR1 SGDLS, CDR2 YYNGEE. The germline V and J ends were trimmed by 4 bases and 6 bases, with 8 bases remaining between them. CDR3 nucleotide sequence: TGTGCCAGCAGCCCAGGTGAGGCCAACGTCCTGACTTTC. Protein sequence: CASSPGEANVLTF.

This chain joins TRBV10-3 and TRBJ2-3; D perhaps matches TRBD2 (5 bases). V was shortened by 10 bases and J by 2 bases, with 16 bases between the two germline ends. The germline V gene encodes CDR1 ENHRY and CDR2 SYGVKD. The CDR3 contains 14 residues. The CDR3 spells CATRRSGNTDTQYF. CDR3 sequence (DNA): TGTGCCACCCGAAGATCGGGGAACACAGATACGCAGTATTTT.

The chain uses TRBV15 and TRBJ2-7; 10 bases fit TRBD1. This CDR3 has 17 amino acids. CDR1 and CDR2 from the germline V gene are LNHNV and YYDKDF (reference sequence). After removal of 1 base from V and 6 bases from J, the junction contained 12 bases not matched to a gene. The CDR3 DNA follows: TGTGCCACCAGCAGAGCCGGGGACAGGGGTTTCTTTACCGAGCAGTACGTC. Translated, it gives CATSRAGDRGFFTEQYV.

This clone was seen at least ten times. The gene calls are TRBV18 and TRBJ2-7, with D possibly TRBD2 on 5 matching bases. Germline-derived CDR1 and CDR2 are KGHSH and LQKENI. The CDR3 contains 13 residues. V lost 0 bases and J lost 7, with 10 bases in between. This chain's CDR3 is CASSPPAGGEQYV. CDR3 DNA sequence: TGTGCCAGCTCACCACCGGCGGGCGGGGAGCAGTACGTC.

This clone was found a few times. V and J are TRBV27 and TRBJ2-2, with 10 bases fitting TRBD2. CDR3 size: 15 residues. Germline CDR1 reads MNHEY; CDR2 reads SMNVEV (reference sequence). Trimming removed 6 bases from V and 6 bases from J; junction bases left unmatched: 7. The CDR3 here is CASSSLAGASGELFF. As DNA, the CDR3 is TGTGCCAGCAGCTCCCTAGCGGGGGCCTCCGGGGAGCTGTTTTTT.

The table lists this clone with a few counts. The CDR3 region is CASTHERGQSYNEQFF. CDR3 coding DNA: TGTGCCAGCACCCATGAGCGGGGACAGTCCTACAATGAGCAGTTCTTC. The chain joins TRBV2 to TRBJ2-1; D tentatively reads TRBD1 or TRBD2 (7 bases each). CDR1 is SNHLY and CDR2 is FYNNEI in the germline V gene. This CDR3 has 16 residues. Trimming shortened V by 7 bases and J by 1 base, and 17 bases separated the two germline ends.